These 11 T cell receptor beta chains were all obtained from the same sample, sequenced in a study of blood T cell repertoires in COVID-19. The method was immunoSEQ multiplex PCR; TCRdb's version includes in-frame clones alone and lacks a portion of them. The sample lists fewer than 300,000 clones, over 80% occurring once. Sequenced sample: peripheral blood. The receptors come from a woman in her forties or fifties with COVID-19, enrolled during active disease.

The rearrangement uses TRBV6-1 and TRBJ1-3; no reliable D call. From germline, CDR1 is MNHNS and CDR2 SASEGT. V dropped 5 bases and J dropped 1 base, with 12 bases sitting between them. The CDR3 totals 15 residues. CDR3 nucleotides: TGTGCCAGCAGTTCAAACCGGGATTCTGGAAACACCATATATTTT. Amino acid sequence: CASSSNRDSGNTIYF.

About this clone itself: A read error may produce the germline difference seen at one junction end. The chain has TRBV7-6 and TRBJ1-5, with D maybe TRBD1 (5 bases). The germline V gene has CDR1 SGHVS and CDR2 FNYEAQ. The CDR3 is 14 amino acids. The CDR3 reads CASSLVEKGQRQHF. The CDR3 nucleotides read TGTGCCAGCAGCTTAGTGGAAAAGGGGCAGCGCCAGCATTTT.

The chain uses TRBV11-3 and TRBJ1-4; no firm D call. The CDR3 is 16 amino acids. Trimming left V 2 bases short and J 4 bases short, with 14 bases between. The germline V gene has CDR1 SGHNT and CDR2 YENEEA. The CDR3 sequence is CASSLRPGILNEKLFF. CDR3 in DNA: TGTGCCAGCAGCTTACGTCCGGGTATCCTTAATGAAAAACTGTTTTTT.

This clone came up a few times. The V call is TRBV18, the J call TRBJ2-3; TRBD2 matches at 7 bases. The CDR3 is made up of 14 amino acids. With 0 bases clipped from V and 8 bases from J, the junction kept 5 bases outside the gene matches. CDR1 and CDR2 from the germline V gene are KGHSH and LQKENI. The chain's CDR3 is CASSPPRGSGTQYF. The DNA of the CDR3 is TGTGCCAGCTCACCACCGCGCGGGAGTGGTACGCAGTATTTT.

CDR3 region: CASRGGPGAEAFF. Here the CDR3 DNA reads TGTGCCAGCAGGGGAGGCCCAGGCGCTGAAGCTTTCTTT. The chain is built from TRBV6-5 and TRBJ1-1; D is undetermined. This CDR3 region has 13 residues. Germline values: CDR1 MNHEY, CDR2 SVGAGI. Deletions cut 6 bases from V and 6 bases from J, with 14 bases between.

The chain recombines TRBV7-8 with TRBJ2-7, with D hard to call. With 7 bases removed from V and 1 base from J, the gap between germline ends came to 17 bases. In germline, CDR1 is SGHVS, CDR2 FQNEAQ. The CDR3 contains 15 residues. CDR3 DNA: TGTGCCAGCACCCCCTCCCAGGTAGTATCCTACGAGCAGTACTTC. Protein: CASTPSQVVSYEQYF.

This rearrangement joins TRBV29-1 to TRBJ1-1; no definite D call. Germline lookup yields CDR1 SQVTM and CDR2 ANQGSEA. Between the trimmed V and J ends, which lost 7 bases and 5 bases, there was a span of 14 bases. The CDR3 loop spans 12 amino acids. As DNA, the CDR3 is TGCAGCGCCTCGGTAGCGGTTACTGAAGCTTTCTTT. It is translated as CSASVAVTEAFF.

The chain is built from TRBV19 and TRBJ2-6; 8 positions agree with TRBD1. J was trimmed by 2 bases and V by 5 bases; bases with no gene match: 8. In germline, CDR1 is LNHDA, CDR2 SQIVND (reference sequence). The CDR3 loop spans 17 amino acids. The DNA for the CDR3 is TGTGCCAGTAGTTCCGGACAGGGAACCACTGGGGCCAACGTCCTGACTTTC. Its protein is CASSSGQGTTGANVLTF.

This chain connects TRBV19 to TRBJ2-7; unclear D gene. Trimming took 1 base from V and 2 from J, leaving 18 bases between them. The germline gives CDR1 LNHDA, CDR2 SQIVND (reference sequence). The length of the CDR3 is 17 residues. The DNA for the CDR3 is TGTGCCAGTAGTATAGGGGTGGGCTCCCCGGCAACCTACGAGCAGTACTTC. Its translation: CASSIGVGSPATYEQYF.

The rearrangement links TRBV6-5 to TRBJ1-5; 9 bases are shared with TRBD1. The CDR3 is 15 residues long. The germline CDR1 and CDR2 sequences are MNHEY and SVGAGI. V was pared by 5 bases and J by 5 bases, with 7 bases of the junction left unmatched. The CDR3 coding sequence is TGTGCCAGCAGTCCGTGGACAGGGGCCGATCAGCCCCAGCATTTT. Translating it yields CASSPWTGADQPQHF.

The chain has TRBV5-1 and TRBJ2-1, with D possibly TRBD2 on 6 matching bases. Germline assignment: CDR1 SGHRS and CDR2 YFSETQ. This CDR3 spans 16 amino acids. V lost 3 bases to trimming and J lost 0 bases, with 13 bases between them. The CDR3 DNA reads TGCGCCAGCAGCTGGGACTTTGGTAGCTCCTACAATGAGCAGTTCTTC. Protein product: CASSWDFGSSYNEQFF.